The rows below give T cell receptor beta chains drawn from one sample of a study of T-cell memory formation after mild COVID-19. TCRdb reanalysed the 5' RACE reads using MiXCR and keeps one entry per CDR3 protein. The sample lists 68,000 or so distinct CDR3 sequences, approximately 15% seen once, with 31% in the top ten. Sequencing was performed on PBMCs or a T cell subset sorted from them (not recorded which). These receptors were taken from an adult woman who had mild COVID-19 (a few samples of this study predate the infection). Cell type and time point are not known. The CDR3 runs from the conserved cysteine through the conserved F or W. Each record gives: D gene, J gene, clone size, V gene, CDR3 length, CDR3 protein, CDR3 DNA. D genes are given only for firm matches. For some rows the clone size is stated as once, few or many, or as a class when expanded; others skip it.

D: TRBD2
J: TRBJ2-5
size: few
V: TRBV5-1
length: 15
CDR3: CASSLGGLAAETQYF
DNA: TGCGCCAGCAGCTTGGGGGGACTAGCAGCGGAGACCCAGTACTTC

D: -
J: TRBJ2-1
size: -
V: TRBV5-1
length: 15
CDR3: CASSSTEGQVDEQFF
DNA: TGCGCCAGCAGCAGTACCGAGGGGCAGGTCGATGAGCAGTTCTTC

D: TRBD2
J: TRBJ2-1
size: -
V: TRBV7-8
length: 16
CDR3: CASSSILAGPHNEQFF
DNA: TGTGCCAGCAGCTCGATACTAGCGGGGCCTCACAATGAGCAGTTCTTC

D: TRBD1
J: TRBJ2-1
size: few
V: TRBV6-5
length: 16
CDR3: CASSQLPGTGYDEQFF
DNA: TGTGCCAGCAGCCAACTACCCGGGACAGGGTACGATGAGCAGTTCTTC

D: TRBD1
J: TRBJ2-1
size: few
V: TRBV7-8
length: 16
CDR3: CASSQGGQGIGHEQFF
DNA: TGTGCCAGCAGCCAGGGGGGACAGGGAATCGGGCATGAGCAGTTCTTC

D: -
J: TRBJ2-7
size: -
V: TRBV2
length: 12
CDR3: CASSTRVAEQYF
DNA: TGTGCCAGCAGTACCAGGGTGGCCGAGCAGTACTTC

D: TRBD1
J: TRBJ2-7
size: few
V: TRBV7-8
length: 17
CDR3: CASSFSPGQGYHYEQYF
DNA: TGTGCCAGCAGCTTCTCCCCGGGACAGGGGTACCACTACGAGCAGTACTTC

D: -
J: TRBJ2-1
size: many
V: TRBV7-8
length: 11
CDR3: CASSLSDEQFF
DNA: TGTGCCAGCAGCTTAAGCGATGAGCAGTTCTTC

D: -
J: TRBJ2-7
size: -
V: TRBV5-6
length: 12
CDR3: CASSFGGREQYF
DNA: TGTGCCAGCAGCTTTGGAGGGCGGGAGCAGTACTTC

D: TRBD1
J: TRBJ2-7
size: -
V: TRBV4-1
length: 14
CDR3: CASSQDYRGYEQYF
DNA: TGCGCCAGCAGCCAAGATTACAGGGGATACGAGCAGTACTTC

D: -
J: TRBJ2-7
size: -
V: TRBV10-3
length: 14
CDR3: CAIGGTGRPYEQYF
DNA: TGTGCCATCGGGGGAACAGGGAGGCCCTACGAGCAGTACTTC

D: -
J: TRBJ2-5
size: -
V: TRBV7-9
length: 12
CDR3: CASSLGEETQYF
DNA: TGTGCCAGCAGCTTAGGAGAGGAGACCCAGTACTTC

D: TRBD1
J: TRBJ2-7
size: few
V: TRBV19
length: 15
CDR3: CASSMSGTGGGEQYF
DNA: TGTGCCAGTAGTATGTCGGGGACAGGGGGAGGAGAGCAGTACTTC

D: -
J: TRBJ1-1
size: few
V: TRBV12-3/TRBV12-4
length: 14
CDR3: CASSRYRENTEAFF
DNA: TGTGCCAGCAGTAGATACAGGGAGAACACTGAAGCTTTCTTT

D: -
J: TRBJ2-3
size: -
V: TRBV12-3/TRBV12-4
length: 16
CDR3: CASSSRYGGDTDTQYF
DNA: TGTGCCAGCAGTTCCCGATATGGCGGGGACACAGATACGCAGTATTTT